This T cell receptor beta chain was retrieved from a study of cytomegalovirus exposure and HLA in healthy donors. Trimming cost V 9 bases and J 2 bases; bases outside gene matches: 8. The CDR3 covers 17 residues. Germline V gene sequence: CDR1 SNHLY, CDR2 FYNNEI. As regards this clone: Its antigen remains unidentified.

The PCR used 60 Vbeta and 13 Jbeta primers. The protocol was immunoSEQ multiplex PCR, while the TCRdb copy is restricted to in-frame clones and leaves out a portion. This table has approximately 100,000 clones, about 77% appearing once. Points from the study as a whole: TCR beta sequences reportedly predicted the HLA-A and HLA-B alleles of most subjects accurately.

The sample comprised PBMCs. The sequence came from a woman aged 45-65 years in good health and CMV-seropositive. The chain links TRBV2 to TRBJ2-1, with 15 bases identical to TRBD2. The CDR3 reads CASRGTSGGPAYNEQFF. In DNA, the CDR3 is TGTGCCAGTAGGGGGACTAGCGGGGGGCCGGCCTACAATGAGCAGTTCTTC.